This passage covers 27 T cell receptor beta chains from one sample sequenced in a study of human T cells and chemical hapten exposure. Each CDR3 protein is one row after TCRdb ran MiXCR on the RACE reads. The sample carries some 180,000 distinct CDR3 sequences, about 22% recorded once. Time point reported: patch test 1, 2 weeks after DPC sensitization. Documented treatment: therapeutic diphenylcyclopropenone sensitization with weekly scalp DPC. Sequenced here: whole blood, sampled in connection with sensitization to the hapten diphenylcyclopropenone (DPC). The receptors derive from a woman in her forties or fifties with alopecia areata. Some clones in this sample may be carry-over from other donors' samples.

This chain uses TRBV2 with TRBJ1-6, with TRBD1 identical over 9 bases. CDR3 length: 15 amino acids. CDR1 and CDR2 from the germline V gene are SNHLY and FYNNEI. The V segment lost 6 bases and the J segment 9 bases; nucleotides outside the gene matches: 9. CDR3 residues: CASRGEGQGSSPLHF. The CDR3 DNA is TGTGCCAGCAGGGGTGAGGGACAGGGAAGTTCACCCCTCCACTTT.

This clonotype was seen more than once but under ten times. The gene calls are TRBV12-3 or TRBV12-4 and TRBJ2-3; D remains ambiguous. V lost 6 bases and J 4 bases, leaving 8 bases between the germline ends. The CDR3 is 12 residues long. CDR3 sequence (DNA): TGTGCCAGCAGCAGATTGTCAGATACGCAGTATTTT. Residues: CASSRLSDTQYF.

The V and J genes are TRBV2 and TRBJ2-3; TRBD1 agrees at 9 bases. The CDR3 loop spans 15 amino acids. J gave up 3 bases and V 6 bases, and 7 bases lay outside the gene matches. The V gene's germline CDR1 is SNHLY and CDR2 FYNNEI. The CDR3: CASRPQGQGTDTQYF. The CDR3 DNA reads TGTGCCAGCAGACCACAAGGACAGGGGACAGATACGCAGTATTTT.

The genes are TRBV9 and TRBJ1-2; D ambiguous. This CDR3 has 14 amino acids. Germline V gives CDR1 SGDLS, CDR2 YYNGEE. The ends were cut back, 2 bases at V and 8 bases at J, with 16 bases in the middle. CDR3 sequence (DNA): TGTGCCAGCAGCGTGGGAGGAAGTGCGGGGGGCTACACCTTC. This codes for CASSVGGSAGGYTF.

The chain joins TRBV5-1 to TRBJ2-7, with TRBD2 matching 10 bases. V shed 2 bases and J 5 bases; nucleotides not matched to a gene: 7. Germline values: CDR1 SGHRS, CDR2 YFSETQ. The CDR3 has 15 amino acids. The DNA of the CDR3 is TGCGCCAGCAGCTTTCAAGCGGGAGGGCCGGACGAGCAGTACTTC. Translation gives CASSFQAGGPDEQYF.

This rearrangement joins TRBV20-1 to TRBJ2-1, with 8 nucleotides matching TRBD1. V lost 0 bases, J lost 1 base, and 5 bases stayed unmatched. The CDR3 covers 16 residues. Germline V gene data show CDR1 as DFQATT and CDR2 as SNEGSKA (reference sequence). The CDR3 loop is CSARDSGTGSYNEQFF. The CDR3, as DNA: TGCAGTGCTAGAGATTCCGGGACAGGTTCCTACAATGAGCAGTTCTTC.

This clonotype has more than one count but fewer than ten. The chain uses TRBV27 and TRBJ1-6, with 7 bases matching TRBD1. After removal of 6 bases from V and 7 bases from J, the junction contained 9 bases not matched to a gene. The germline V gene encodes CDR1 MNHEY and CDR2 SMNVEV (reference sequence). This CDR3 has 15 residues. The CDR3 DNA is TGTGCCAGCAGCCCCAGGACACAGGGGAATTCACCCCTCCACTTT. Its protein is CASSPRTQGNSPLHF.

The chain carries TRBV29-1 and TRBJ2-3, with 10 bases that match TRBD2. The J segment lost 8 bases and the V segment lost 3 bases, leaving 11 bases of the junction unmatched. The CDR3 runs to 15 residues. Germline V gene sequence: CDR1 SQVTM, CDR2 ANQGSEA. In DNA form, the CDR3 reads TGCAGCGTTGAGGGGGAGCGGGAGGGCCCGCGTACGCAGTATTTT. Translated: CSVEGEREGPRTQYF.

This clonotype has just a few counts. The J gene is TRBJ1-1, the V gene TRBV5-1, with a possible D match to TRBD1 (6 bases). The CDR3 has 14 residues. V lost 6 bases to trimming and J lost 4 bases, with 16 bases between them. Germline CDR1 SGHRS, CDR2 YFSETQ. The chain's CDR3 is CASNSQGRATEAFF. As DNA, the CDR3 is TGCGCCAGCAACTCACAGGGAAGGGCCACTGAAGCTTTCTTT.

The chain is built from TRBV7-9 and TRBJ2-3; D gene uncertain. CDR3 length: 11 residues. Trimming pared 5 bases from V and 4 bases from J, leaving 4 bases between. From germline, CDR1 is SEHNR and CDR2 FQNEAQ (reference sequence). This CDR3 reads CASSKSDTQYF. For the CDR3, the DNA is TGTGCCAGCAGCAAGTCAGATACGCAGTATTTT.

Only a few counts were recorded for this clonotype. J is TRBJ2-7 and V is TRBV6-2 or TRBV6-3, with 11 bases matching TRBD1. Germline V gene lookup returns CDR1 MNHEY and CDR2 SVGEGT. The CDR3 contains 14 residues. Trimming at V came to 5 bases and at J to 5 bases, leaving 5 bases not matched to a gene. This chain's CDR3 is CASSPRTGGDEQYF. The DNA of the CDR3 is TGTGCCAGCAGTCCAAGGACAGGGGGCGACGAGCAGTACTTC.

The chain couples TRBV19 to TRBJ1-1; possible D gene TRBD1, 5 bases. The germline V gene has CDR1 LNHDA and CDR2 SQIVND (reference sequence). CDR3 length equals 14 residues. Trimming stripped 7 bases from V and 3 bases from J, with 15 bases between. CDR3 loop: CASTLRDGDTEAFF. CDR3 in DNA: TGTGCCAGTACGCTGAGGGACGGGGACACTGAAGCTTTCTTT. The entire variable domain, with the rest obtained from reference TRBV19 and TRBJ1-1, is as follows: DGGITQSPKYLFRKEGQNVTLSCEQNLNHDAMYWYRQDPGQGLRLIYYSQIVNDFQKGDIAEGYSVSREKKESFPLTVTSAQKNPTAFYLCASTLRDGDTEAFFGQGTRLTVV.

The chain couples TRBV10-3 to TRBJ2-3; D is possibly TRBD2 (7 bases). The CDR3 sequence is 14 residues long. Germline CDR1 ENHRY, CDR2 SYGVKD. Trimming cost V 8 bases and J 3 bases, with 15 bases left between them. DNA for the CDR3: TGTGCCATCGGAGGGGGGGGTGGTACAGATACGCAGTATTTT. Translated: CAIGGGGGTDTQYF.

This clonotype was recorded a few times. The chain links TRBV29-1 to TRBJ1-2; a weak D match, TRBD1 (5 bases). V was trimmed by 0 bases and J by 0 bases, leaving 23 bases between them. From germline, CDR1 is SQVTM and CDR2 ANQGSEA. This CDR3 comprises 19 residues. The CDR3 loop is CSVEERIPGRTNSNYGYTF. DNA of the CDR3: TGCAGCGTTGAAGAAAGAATTCCGGGACGCACGAATTCTAACTATGGCTACACCTTC.

This clonotype was seen many times. The rearrangement joins TRBV20-1 to TRBJ1-5; 11 bases line up with TRBD1. This CDR3 has 16 amino acids. V shed 0 bases and J 4 bases; nucleotides not matched to a gene: 5. Germline V lookup: CDR1 DFQATT, CDR2 SNEGSKA (reference sequence). The CDR3 coding sequence is TGCAGTGCTAGAGAGTCCGGGACAGGGGGAAATCAGCCCCAGCATTTT. It specifies CSARESGTGGNQPQHF.

This sequence joins TRBV29-1 and TRBJ2-4; no firm D call. Germline V gene lookup returns CDR1 SQVTM and CDR2 ANQGSEA. V was clipped by 1 base and J by 9 bases, with 13 bases between them. The CDR3 sequence is 13 residues long. This CDR3 reads CSVEVSGEAIQYF. The CDR3 region has the DNA TGCAGCGTTGAAGTAAGTGGGGAAGCCATTCAGTACTTC. Full variable domain (missing parts from reference TRBV29-1 and TRBJ2-4): SAVISQKPSRDICQRGTSLTIQCQVDSQVTMMFWYRQQPGQSLTLIATANQGSEATYESGFVIDKFPISRPNLTFSTLTVSNMSPEDSSIYLCSVEVSGEAIQYFGAGTRLSVL.

V gene TRBV5-1 combines with J gene TRBJ2-7; 7 nucleotides agree with TRBD2. This CDR3 is 15 amino acids long. Trimming removed 0 bases from V and 5 bases from J; junction bases left unmatched: 8. Per the germline V gene, CDR1 is SGHRS and CDR2 is YFSETQ. CDR3 sequence reads: CASSLVGGPADEQYF. The CDR3 bases are TGCGCCAGCAGCTTGGTGGGAGGGCCTGCGGACGAGCAGTACTTC.

This clonotype has a handful of counts. This chain joins TRBV20-1 and TRBJ1-2; the D gene is possibly TRBD1 (5 bases). Trimming left V 2 bases short and J 3 bases short, with 10 bases between. The CDR3 loop spans 13 amino acids. Germline CDR1 and CDR2: DFQATT and SNEGSKA (reference sequence). This chain's CDR3 is CSARLGRDYGYTF. CDR3 coding DNA: TGCAGTGCTAGATTGGGACGGGACTATGGCTACACCTTC.

In its sample, this clonotype was seen a few times. CDR3 residues: CSARDFGGGSGREETQYF. CDR3 coding DNA: TGCAGTGCTAGAGATTTCGGGGGTGGTAGCGGGAGGGAAGAGACCCAGTACTTC. The gene calls are TRBV20-1 and TRBJ2-5; TRBD2 matches at 11 bases. There are 18 residues in the CDR3. V dropped 0 bases and J dropped 3; count of bases not matched to a gene: 12. Germline V gene lookup returns CDR1 DFQATT and CDR2 SNEGSKA (reference sequence).

This clonotype occurred a few times. The chain recombines TRBV10-1 with TRBJ2-3, with D possibly matching TRBD2 (6 bases). The CDR3 runs to 15 residues. Germline CDR1 WNHNN, CDR2 SYGVQD (reference sequence). The V gene lost 5 bases and the J gene lost 6 bases, with 18 bases spanning the gap. The CDR3 region is CASSHPAGRVDTQYF. The CDR3 nucleotides are TGCGCCAGCAGTCATCCGGCGGGGCGTGTGGATACGCAGTATTTT.

V is TRBV28 and J is TRBJ2-2; TRBD2 matches 9 bases. Germline V gives CDR1 MDHEN, CDR2 SYDVKM. The V segment lost 4 bases and the J segment 6 bases; nucleotides outside the gene matches: 9. The length of the CDR3 is 16 residues. CDR3 loop: CASSSRAGGVAGELFF. CDR3 sequence (DNA): TGTGCCAGCAGTTCCAGAGCGGGAGGAGTGGCCGGGGAGCTGTTTTTT.

The chain uses TRBV20-1 and TRBJ1-1; 12 bases are a match to TRBD1. The CDR3 is made up of 16 amino acids. V trimming: 6 bases; J trimming: 5 bases; junction bases outside the gene matches: 13. In germline, CDR1 is DFQATT, CDR2 SNEGSKA (reference sequence). CDR3 sequence reads: CSAENRDRGLGTEAFF. CDR3 nucleotides: TGCAGTGCGGAAAACCGGGACAGGGGGCTTGGTACTGAAGCTTTCTTT.

This clonotype was found a few times. CDR3 in amino acids: CASSRGGEYQETQYF. The DNA for the CDR3 is TGTGCCAGCAGCAGGGGGGGGGAGTACCAAGAGACCCAGTACTTC. The chain has TRBV21-1 and TRBJ2-5; the table's D call, TRBD1, has no DNA check behind it. TRBV21-1 is a listed pseudogene. The CDR3 consists of 15 residues.

The V call is TRBV20-1, the J call TRBJ2-1; no reliable D call. CDR1 is DFQATT, CDR2 SNEGSKA, per germline (reference sequence). The V end lost 3 bases, the J end lost 0 bases, and 9 bases lay between the germline ends. The CDR3 runs to 14 residues. The DNA of the CDR3 is TGCAGTGCTAGGCCACTAAGCTCCTACAATGAGCAGTTCTTC. Translation gives CSARPLSSYNEQFF.

The chain employs TRBV2 and TRBJ1-2, with D perhaps TRBD1 (5 bases). CDR3 size: 13 residues. V lost 4 bases and J lost 4, with 10 bases in between. Germline CDR1 reads SNHLY; CDR2 reads FYNNEI. CDR3 in DNA: TGTGCCAGCAGTGGGGGGGGTGGCTATGGCTACACCTTC. Encoded protein: CASSGGGGYGYTF. The full variable domain, completed using reference TRBV2 and TRBJ1-2, is EPEVTQTPSHQVTQMGQEVILRCVPISNHLYFYWYRQILGQKVEFLVSFYNNEISEKSEIFDDQFSVERPDGSNFTLKIRSTKLEDSAMYFCASSGGGGYGYTFGSGTRLTVV.

V gene TRBV20-1 combines with J gene TRBJ1-5; tentative D call: TRBD1 (6 bases). Germline V lookup: CDR1 DFQATT, CDR2 SNEGSKA (reference sequence). The CDR3 runs to 13 residues. The V gene lost 5 bases and the J gene lost 5 bases, with 13 bases spanning the gap. CDR3 sequence reads: CSAAQGGYQPQHF. The DNA for the CDR3 is TGCAGTGCTGCACAGGGTGGTTATCAGCCCCAGCATTTT.

The chain couples TRBV5-1 to TRBJ2-7; 7 bases agree with TRBD1. This CDR3 has 14 amino acids. Germline-derived CDR1 and CDR2 are SGHRS and YFSETQ. After removal of 3 bases from V and 5 bases from J, the junction contained 8 bases not matched to a gene. The CDR3 region has the DNA TGCGCCAGCAGCTGGGGGCCGGGACAGAACGAGCAGTACTTC. Residues: CASSWGPGQNEQYF.